Detailed here is one T cell receptor (beta chain). The assay was run at survey level. Assay used: immunoSEQ multiplex PCR; TCRdb lists only in-frame clones, some missing. The data contain 54,000 or so clones, around 87% of them seen just once; the ten biggest clones take up about 1.5%. The record originates from a study of pediatric ulcerative colitis. This TCR was sampled from a boy between 10 and 17 years old who was a control in a study of pediatric ulcerative colitis. Sequencing used blood.

The CDR3 sequence is CASSFFAGWGYEQYF. The CDR3 DNA reads as TGTGCCAGCAGCTTTTTTGCGGGGTGGGGCTACGAGCAGTACTTC. The chain recombines TRBV7-2 with TRBJ2-7; a possible D gene is TRBD2 (6 bases). There are 15 residues in the CDR3. Trimming removed 3 bases from V and 3 bases from J, with 15 bases in between. CDR1 and CDR2 from the germline V gene are SGHTA and FQGNSA.